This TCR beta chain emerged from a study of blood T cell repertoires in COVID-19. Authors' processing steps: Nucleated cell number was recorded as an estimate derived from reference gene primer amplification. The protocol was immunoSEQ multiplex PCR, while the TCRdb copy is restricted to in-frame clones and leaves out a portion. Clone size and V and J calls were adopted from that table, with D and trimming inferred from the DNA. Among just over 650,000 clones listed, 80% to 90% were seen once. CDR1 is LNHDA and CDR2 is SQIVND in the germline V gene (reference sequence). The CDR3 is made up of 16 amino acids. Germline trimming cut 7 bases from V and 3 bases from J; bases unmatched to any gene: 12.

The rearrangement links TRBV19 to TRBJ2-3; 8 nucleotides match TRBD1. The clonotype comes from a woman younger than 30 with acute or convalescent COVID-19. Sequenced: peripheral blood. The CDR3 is CASKDGQGGVTDTQYF. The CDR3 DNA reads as TGTGCCAGTAAGGACGGACAGGGAGGAGTGACAGATACGCAGTATTTT.